A selection of T cell receptor beta chains follows, all from one sample in a study of blood T cell repertoires in COVID-19. TCRdb keeps only in-frame clones here, not all; method: immunoSEQ multiplex PCR. The sample includes about 62,000 clones, 85% to 90% of them seen just once. The sequenced material came from peripheral blood. These receptor sequences come from a woman aged 55-70 years with COVID-19, enrolled during active disease. Both conserved end residues are part of each CDR3. A D gene is named only where the DNA matches it firmly. Clone sizes are given selectively: once, few, many, or a class where the clone is expanded.

V gene: TRBV27
CDR3 length: 14
J gene: TRBJ1-2
D gene: TRBD1
clone size: once
CDR3 DNA: TGTGCCAGCAGGATCACAGGGGGCACCTATGGCTACACCTTC
CDR3 protein: CASRITGGTYGYTF

V gene: TRBV10-3
CDR3 length: 12
J gene: TRBJ2-7
D gene: .
clone size: .
CDR3 DNA: TGTGCCATTGGACTAACAGCCTACGAGCAGTACTTC
CDR3 protein: CAIGLTAYEQYF

V gene: TRBV29-1
CDR3 length: 15
J gene: TRBJ1-1
D gene: TRBD1
clone size: .
CDR3 DNA: TGCAGCGTCCCCTTTGGGACAGGTCATCACACTGAAGCTTTCTTT
CDR3 protein: CSVPFGTGHHTEAFF

V gene: TRBV5-4
CDR3 length: 15
J gene: TRBJ2-5
D gene: .
clone size: .
CDR3 DNA: TGTGCCAGCAGCCGCCCCGACAGGTACCAAGAGACCCAGTACTTC
CDR3 protein: CASSRPDRYQETQYF

V gene: TRBV25-1
CDR3 length: 13
J gene: TRBJ2-7
D gene: .
clone size: few
CDR3 DNA: TGTGCCAGCCTACGGGACAACTCCTACGAGCAGTACTTC
CDR3 protein: CASLRDNSYEQYF

V gene: TRBV6-5
CDR3 length: 14
J gene: TRBJ2-3
D gene: TRBD1
clone size: .
CDR3 DNA: TGTGCCAGCAGGAAATCAGGGGGCGCAGATACGCAGTATTTT
CDR3 protein: CASRKSGGADTQYF

V gene: TRBV5-1
CDR3 length: 17
J gene: TRBJ2-3
D gene: TRBD2
clone size: .
CDR3 DNA: TGCGCCAGCAGCGCCCGGACTAGCGGGAGGGCAGCAGATACGCAGTATTTT
CDR3 protein: CASSARTSGRAADTQYF

V gene: TRBV11-2
CDR3 length: 16
J gene: TRBJ2-7
D gene: TRBD2
clone size: .
CDR3 DNA: TGTGCCAGCAGCTTAGAGGTCCGACGGGGAGGGTACGAGCAGTACTTC
CDR3 protein: CASSLEVRRGGYEQYF

V gene: TRBV3-1/TRBV3-2
CDR3 length: 17
J gene: TRBJ1-1
D gene: .
clone size: .
CDR3 DNA: TGTGCCAGCAGCCAAGAGATCCCTCCCCCGAGGGACACTGAAGCTTTCTTT
CDR3 protein: CASSQEIPPPRDTEAFF

V gene: TRBV21-1
CDR3 length: 16
J gene: TRBJ2-7
D gene: .
clone size: .
CDR3 DNA: TGTGCCAGCAGCAACATGGCGGACACCCACTCCTACGAGCAGTACTTC
CDR3 protein: CASSNMADTHSYEQYF

V gene: TRBV12-3/TRBV12-4
CDR3 length: 13
J gene: TRBJ2-7
D gene: TRBD2
clone size: .
CDR3 DNA: TGTGCCAGCAGTTTGGTGCGGGAGTACGAGCAGTACTTC
CDR3 protein: CASSLVREYEQYF

V gene: TRBV29-1
CDR3 length: 16
J gene: TRBJ2-4
D gene: TRBD2
clone size: .
CDR3 DNA: TGCAGCGCAGCGGGACTAGCGAGGGGAACCAAAAACATTCAGTACTTC
CDR3 protein: CSAAGLARGTKNIQYF

V gene: TRBV7-9
CDR3 length: 14
J gene: TRBJ1-1
D gene: .
clone size: .
CDR3 DNA: TGTGCCAGCAGCTTAGAACCCGACAGCTCTGAAGCTTTCTTT
CDR3 protein: CASSLEPDSSEAFF

V gene: TRBV21-1
CDR3 length: 13
J gene: TRBJ1-6
D gene: .
clone size: .
CDR3 DNA: TGTGCCAGCAGCAGGCACCATAATTCACCCCTCCACTTT
CDR3 protein: CASSRHHNSPLHF

V gene: TRBV28
CDR3 length: 12
J gene: TRBJ2-5
D gene: .
clone size: .
CDR3 DNA: TGTGCCAGCAGTTTAAAGCCGCAGACCCAGTACTTC
CDR3 protein: CASSLKPQTQYF

V gene: TRBV7-2
CDR3 length: 17
J gene: TRBJ2-7
D gene: .
clone size: .
CDR3 DNA: TGTGCCAGCAGCTCCCGCCCGGGGGTGGGGGATTCCCACGAGCAGTACTTC
CDR3 protein: CASSSRPGVGDSHEQYF

V gene: TRBV28
CDR3 length: 15
J gene: TRBJ2-7
D gene: .
clone size: .
CDR3 DNA: TGTGCCAGCAGCCAGAGTGTGAGACACCTATACGAGCAGTACTTC
CDR3 protein: CASSQSVRHLYEQYF

V gene: TRBV6-6
CDR3 length: 15
J gene: TRBJ2-1
D gene: .
clone size: .
CDR3 DNA: TGTGCCACCACTAGATCGGGTCTCCCTCGGGATGAGCAGTTCTTC
CDR3 protein: CATTRSGLPRDEQFF